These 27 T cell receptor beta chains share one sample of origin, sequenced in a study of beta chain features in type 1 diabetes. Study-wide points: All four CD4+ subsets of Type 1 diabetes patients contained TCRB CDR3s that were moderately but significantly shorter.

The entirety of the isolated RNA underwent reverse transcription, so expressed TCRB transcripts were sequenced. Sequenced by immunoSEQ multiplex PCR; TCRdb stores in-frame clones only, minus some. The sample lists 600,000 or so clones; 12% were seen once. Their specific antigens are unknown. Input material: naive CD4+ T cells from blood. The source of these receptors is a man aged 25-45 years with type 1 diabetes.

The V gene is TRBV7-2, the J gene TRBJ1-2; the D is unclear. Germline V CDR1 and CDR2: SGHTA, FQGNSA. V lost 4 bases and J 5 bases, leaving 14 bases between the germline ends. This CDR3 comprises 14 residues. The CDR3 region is CASSSIPDGYGYTF. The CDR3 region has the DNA TGTGCCAGCAGCTCTATCCCTGACGGTTATGGCTACACCTTC.

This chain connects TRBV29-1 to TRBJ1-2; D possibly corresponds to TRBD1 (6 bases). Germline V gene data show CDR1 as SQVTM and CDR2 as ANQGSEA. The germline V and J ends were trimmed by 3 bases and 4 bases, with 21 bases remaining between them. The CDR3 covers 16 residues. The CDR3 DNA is TGCAGCGTTGAGCCCAGGACAGCCTTAGTGGGCTATGGCTACACCTTC. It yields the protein CSVEPRTALVGYGYTF.

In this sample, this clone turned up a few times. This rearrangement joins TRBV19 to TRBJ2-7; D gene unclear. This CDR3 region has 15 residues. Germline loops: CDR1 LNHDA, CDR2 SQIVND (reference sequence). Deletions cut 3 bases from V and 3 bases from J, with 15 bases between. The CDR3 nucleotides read TGTGCCAGTAGTATCCTCTGGGGTGTTGACTACGAGCAGTACTTC. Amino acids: CASSILWGVDYEQYF.

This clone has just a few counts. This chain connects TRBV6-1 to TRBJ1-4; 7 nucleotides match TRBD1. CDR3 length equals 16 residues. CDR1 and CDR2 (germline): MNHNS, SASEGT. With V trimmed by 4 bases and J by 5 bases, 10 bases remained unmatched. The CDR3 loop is CASSGGTALQNEKLFF. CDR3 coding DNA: TGTGCCAGCAGTGGTGGGACAGCCCTACAAAATGAAAAACTGTTTTTT.

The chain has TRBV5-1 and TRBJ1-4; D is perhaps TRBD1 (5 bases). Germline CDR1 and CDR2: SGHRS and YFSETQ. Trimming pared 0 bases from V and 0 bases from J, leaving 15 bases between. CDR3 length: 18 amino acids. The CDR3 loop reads CASSLDPIEQATNEKLFF. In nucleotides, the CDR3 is TGCGCCAGCAGCTTGGATCCGATAGAACAGGCAACTAATGAAAAACTGTTTTTT.

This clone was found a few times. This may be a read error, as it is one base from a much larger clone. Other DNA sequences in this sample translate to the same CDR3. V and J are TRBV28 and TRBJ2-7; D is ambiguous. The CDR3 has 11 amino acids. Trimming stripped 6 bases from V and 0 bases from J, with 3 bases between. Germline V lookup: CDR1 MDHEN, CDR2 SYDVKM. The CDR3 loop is CASSISYEQYF. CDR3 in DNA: TGTGCCAGCAGCATCTCCTACGAGCAGTACTTC.

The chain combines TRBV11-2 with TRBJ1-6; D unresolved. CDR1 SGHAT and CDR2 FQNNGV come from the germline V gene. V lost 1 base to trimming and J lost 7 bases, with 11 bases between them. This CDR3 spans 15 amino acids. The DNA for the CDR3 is TGTGCCAGCAGCTTAGTGTCGGGGAGGAATTCACCCCTCCACTTT. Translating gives CASSLVSGRNSPLHF. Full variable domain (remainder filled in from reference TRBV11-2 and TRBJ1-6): EAGVAQSPRYKIIEKRQSVAFWCNPISGHATLYWYQQILGQGPKLLIQFQNNGVVDDSQLPKDRFSAERLKGVDSTLKIQPAKLEDSAVYLCASSLVSGRNSPLHFGNGTRLTVT.

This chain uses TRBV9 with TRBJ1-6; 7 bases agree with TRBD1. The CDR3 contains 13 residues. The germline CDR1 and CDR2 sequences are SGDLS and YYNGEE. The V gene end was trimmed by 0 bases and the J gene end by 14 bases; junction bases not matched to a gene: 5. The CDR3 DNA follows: TGTGCCAGCAGCGTAGGACAGGGTTTGGCCCTCCACTTT. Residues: CASSVGQGLALHF.

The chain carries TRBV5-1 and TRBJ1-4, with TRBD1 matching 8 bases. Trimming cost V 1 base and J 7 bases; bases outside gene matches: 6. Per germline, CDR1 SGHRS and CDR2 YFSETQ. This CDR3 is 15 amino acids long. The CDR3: CASSLLTGEGEKLFF. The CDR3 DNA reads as TGCGCCAGCAGCTTGCTGACAGGGGAAGGTGAAAAACTGTTTTTT.

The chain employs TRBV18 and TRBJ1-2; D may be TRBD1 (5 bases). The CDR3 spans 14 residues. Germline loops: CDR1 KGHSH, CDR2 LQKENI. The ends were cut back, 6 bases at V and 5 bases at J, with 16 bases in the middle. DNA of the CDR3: TGTGCCAGCTCGCCGGGACTAACTCTTTATGGCTACACCTTC. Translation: CASSPGLTLYGYTF.

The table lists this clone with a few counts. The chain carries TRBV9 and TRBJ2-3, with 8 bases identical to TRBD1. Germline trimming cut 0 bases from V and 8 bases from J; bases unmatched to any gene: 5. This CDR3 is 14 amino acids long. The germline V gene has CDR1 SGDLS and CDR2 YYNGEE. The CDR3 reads CASSVGQGYGTQYF. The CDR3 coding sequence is TGTGCCAGCAGCGTAGGACAGGGGTATGGTACGCAGTATTTT.

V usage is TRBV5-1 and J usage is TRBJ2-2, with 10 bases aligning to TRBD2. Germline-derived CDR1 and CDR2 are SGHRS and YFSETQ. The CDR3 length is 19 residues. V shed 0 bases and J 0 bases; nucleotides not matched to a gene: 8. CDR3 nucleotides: TGCGCCAGCAGCTTGGACGGGCTAGCGGGGGCCGCGAACACCGGGGAGCTGTTTTTT. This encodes CASSLDGLAGAANTGELFF.

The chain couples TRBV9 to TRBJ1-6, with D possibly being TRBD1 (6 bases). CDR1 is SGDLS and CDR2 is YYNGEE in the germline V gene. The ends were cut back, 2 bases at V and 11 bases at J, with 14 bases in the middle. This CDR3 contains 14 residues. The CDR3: CASSVTGYGAPLHF. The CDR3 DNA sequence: TGTGCCAGCAGCGTTACAGGGTATGGGGCACCCCTCCACTTT.

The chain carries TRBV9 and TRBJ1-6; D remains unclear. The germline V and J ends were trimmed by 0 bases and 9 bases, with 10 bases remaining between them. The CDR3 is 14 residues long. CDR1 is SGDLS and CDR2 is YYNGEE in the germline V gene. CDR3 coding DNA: TGTGCCAGCAGCGTAGATGGAGGTCGTTCACCCCTCCACTTT. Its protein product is CASSVDGGRSPLHF.

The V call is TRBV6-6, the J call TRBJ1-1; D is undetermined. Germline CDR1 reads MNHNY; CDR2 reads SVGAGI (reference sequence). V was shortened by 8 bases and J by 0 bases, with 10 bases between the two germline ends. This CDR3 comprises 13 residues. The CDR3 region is CASGESMNTEAFF. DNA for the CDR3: TGTGCCAGCGGAGAATCCATGAACACTGAAGCTTTCTTT.

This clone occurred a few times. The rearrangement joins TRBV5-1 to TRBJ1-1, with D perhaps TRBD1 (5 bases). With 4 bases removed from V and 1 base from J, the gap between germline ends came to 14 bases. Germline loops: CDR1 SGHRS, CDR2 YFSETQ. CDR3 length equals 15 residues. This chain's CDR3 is CASSDVRGQNTEAFF. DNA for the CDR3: TGCGCCAGCAGCGATGTGAGGGGCCAGAACACTGAAGCTTTCTTT.

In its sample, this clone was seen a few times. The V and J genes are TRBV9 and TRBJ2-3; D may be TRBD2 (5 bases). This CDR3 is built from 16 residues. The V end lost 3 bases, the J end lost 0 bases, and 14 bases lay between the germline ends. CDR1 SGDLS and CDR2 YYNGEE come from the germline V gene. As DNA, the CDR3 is TGTGCCAGCAGCGGATCTTTAGCGAGTAGCACAGATACGCAGTATTTT. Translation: CASSGSLASSTDTQYF.

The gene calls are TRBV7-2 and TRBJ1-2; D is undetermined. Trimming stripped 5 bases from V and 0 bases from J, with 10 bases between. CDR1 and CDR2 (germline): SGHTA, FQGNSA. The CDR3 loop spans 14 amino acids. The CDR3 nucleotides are TGTGCCAGCAGCGGCGGCAATTCTAACTATGGCTACACCTTC. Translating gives CASSGGNSNYGYTF.

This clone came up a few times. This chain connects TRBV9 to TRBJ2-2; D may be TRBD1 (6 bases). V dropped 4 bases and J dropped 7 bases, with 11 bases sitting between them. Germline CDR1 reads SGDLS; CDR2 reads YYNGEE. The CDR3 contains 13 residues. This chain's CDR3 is CASSPTGFGELFF. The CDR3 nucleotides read TGTGCCAGCAGCCCCACAGGGTTCGGGGAGCTGTTTTTT.

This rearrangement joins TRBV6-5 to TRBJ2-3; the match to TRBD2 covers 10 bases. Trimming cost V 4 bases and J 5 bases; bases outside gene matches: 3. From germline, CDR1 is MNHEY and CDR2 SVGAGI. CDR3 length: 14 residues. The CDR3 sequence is CASSSGTSVDTQYF. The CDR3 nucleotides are TGTGCCAGCAGTTCCGGGACTAGCGTAGATACGCAGTATTTT.

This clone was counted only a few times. Here the CDR3 DNA reads TGTGCCAGCAGTTACTCGGGGTCAGCCTATGGCTACACCTTC. Its protein is CASSYSGSAYGYTF. The gene calls are TRBV6-5 and TRBJ1-2; D is unclear. The CDR3 runs 14 residues. V was shortened by 0 bases and J by 4 bases, with 9 bases between the two germline ends. Germline-derived CDR1 and CDR2 are MNHEY and SVGAGI.

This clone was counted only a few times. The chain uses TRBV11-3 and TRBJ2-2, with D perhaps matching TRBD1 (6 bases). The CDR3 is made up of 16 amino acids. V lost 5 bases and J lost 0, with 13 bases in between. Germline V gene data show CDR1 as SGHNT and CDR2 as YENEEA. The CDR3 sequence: CASSTGQSTNTGELFF. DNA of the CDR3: TGTGCCAGCAGCACCGGACAGTCCACGAACACCGGGGAGCTGTTTTTT.

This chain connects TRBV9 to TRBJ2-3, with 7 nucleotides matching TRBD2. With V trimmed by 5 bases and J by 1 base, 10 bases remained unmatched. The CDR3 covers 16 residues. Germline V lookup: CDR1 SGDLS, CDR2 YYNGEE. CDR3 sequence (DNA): TGTGCCAGCAGGAGCCACGGGGCGGGGGGCACAGATACGCAGTATTTT. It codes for CASRSHGAGGTDTQYF.

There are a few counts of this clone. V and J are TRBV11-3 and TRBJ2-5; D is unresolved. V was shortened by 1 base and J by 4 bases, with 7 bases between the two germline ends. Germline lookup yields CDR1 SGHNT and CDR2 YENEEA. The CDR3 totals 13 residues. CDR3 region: CASSLVLGETQYF. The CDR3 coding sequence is TGTGCCAGCAGCTTAGTACTGGGAGAGACCCAGTACTTC.

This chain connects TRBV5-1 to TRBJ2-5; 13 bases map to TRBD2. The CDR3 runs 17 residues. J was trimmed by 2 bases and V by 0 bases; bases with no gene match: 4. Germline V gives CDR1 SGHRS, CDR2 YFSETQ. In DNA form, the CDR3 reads TGCGCCAGCAGCTTGGCCCAACTAGCGGGGGGGCAAGAGACCCAGTACTTC. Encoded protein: CASSLAQLAGGQETQYF.

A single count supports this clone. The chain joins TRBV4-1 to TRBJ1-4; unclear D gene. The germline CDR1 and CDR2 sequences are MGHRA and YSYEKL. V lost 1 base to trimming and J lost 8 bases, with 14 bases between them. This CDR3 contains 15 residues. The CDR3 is CASSQVGGRGEKLFF. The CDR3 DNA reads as TGCGCCAGCAGCCAAGTCGGAGGGAGAGGAGAAAAACTGTTTTTT.

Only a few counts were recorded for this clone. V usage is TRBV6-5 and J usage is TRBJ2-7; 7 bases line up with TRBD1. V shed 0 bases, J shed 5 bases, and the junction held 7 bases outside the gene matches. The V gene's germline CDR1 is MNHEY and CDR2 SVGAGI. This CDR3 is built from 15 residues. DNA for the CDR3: TGTGCCAGCAGTTACTCCAGGGGGATGCGGGACGAGCAGTACTTC. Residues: CASSYSRGMRDEQYF.